The next 24 T cell receptor beta chains were all read from a single sample in a study of blood T cell repertoires in COVID-19. The data were produced by immunoSEQ multiplex PCR, yet TCRdb's version contains in-frame clones alone and is incomplete. Of 80,000 to 100,000 clones in the sample, around 72% are singletons; the top ten hold 3% to 4.5%. Sequenced sample: peripheral blood. These receptors originate from a man between 70 and 80 years old with COVID-19, enrolled during active disease.

The chain is built from TRBV3-1 (or the pseudogene TRBV3-2) and TRBJ1-1; D remains unclear. Trimming left V 1 base short and J 1 base short, with 7 bases between. Germline CDR1 is LGHDT and CDR2 is YNNKEL (reference sequence). There are 14 residues in the CDR3. CDR3 sequence (DNA): TGTGCCAGCAGCCAAGTTTACTCGAACACTGAAGCTTTCTTT. This gives the protein CASSQVYSNTEAFF.

The chain is built from TRBV28 and TRBJ2-2; D is ambiguous. This CDR3 region has 16 residues. Germline values: CDR1 MDHEN, CDR2 SYDVKM. V was shortened by 6 bases and J by 0 bases, with 14 bases between the two germline ends. Here the CDR3 reads CASSPAGVANTGELFF. Here the CDR3 DNA reads TGTGCCAGCAGCCCCGCTGGAGTTGCGAACACCGGGGAGCTGTTTTTT.

V usage is TRBV28 and J usage is TRBJ1-2; no clear D gene. This CDR3 is 13 amino acids long. Deletions cut 6 bases from V and 1 base from J, with 9 bases between. In germline, CDR1 is MDHEN, CDR2 SYDVKM. As DNA, the CDR3 is TGTGCCAGCAGAGAGACACTTAACTATGGCTACACCTTC. Translating it yields CASRETLNYGYTF.

V usage is TRBV29-1 and J usage is TRBJ2-3, with TRBD2 as a possible D gene (5 bases). The V and J ends lost 6 bases and 4 bases respectively, with 14 bases between them. Per germline, CDR1 SQVTM and CDR2 ANQGSEA. The CDR3 is 13 amino acids. The CDR3 region is CSVRGWRPDTQYF. Written as DNA, the CDR3 is TGCAGCGTGAGAGGTTGGAGGCCAGATACGCAGTATTTT.

This clone was seen a few times. The genes are TRBV5-6 and TRBJ2-7; 10 bases are a match to TRBD1. The length of the CDR3 is 17 residues. Germline lookup yields CDR1 SGHDT and CDR2 YYEEEE. Trimming took 2 bases from V and 3 from J; bases not matched to a gene: 11. The CDR3 nucleotides read TGTGCCAGCAGCTTACGTGCCGGGACAGGGGATGTCTACGAGCAGTACTTC. Its translation: CASSLRAGTGDVYEQYF.

The V gene is TRBV28, the J gene TRBJ2-6; 8 bases match TRBD1. V was pared by 4 bases and J by 4 bases, with 3 bases of the junction left unmatched. The CDR3 runs 15 residues. CDR1 is MDHEN, CDR2 SYDVKM, per germline. The CDR3 loop reads CASSSGGAGANVLTF. DNA for the CDR3: TGTGCCAGCAGTTCAGGGGGCGCCGGGGCCAACGTCCTGACTTTC.

This chain connects TRBV28 to TRBJ1-6, with D perhaps TRBD1 (5 bases). Germline CDR1 and CDR2: MDHEN and SYDVKM. The CDR3 extends over 13 amino acids. Trimming left V 3 bases short and J 10 bases short, with 10 bases between. CDR3 amino acids: CASSFGGHSPLHF. The CDR3 region has the DNA TGTGCCAGCAGTTTTGGCGGACACTCACCCCTCCACTTT.

The chain combines TRBV3-1 (or the pseudogene TRBV3-2) with TRBJ2-2; 8 bases match TRBD2. Trimming removed 2 bases from V and 0 bases from J; junction bases left unmatched: 8. From germline, CDR1 is LGHDT and CDR2 YNNKEL (reference sequence). The CDR3 has 18 amino acids. The CDR3 loop is CASSQRGGGSSNTGELFF. The DNA for the CDR3 is TGTGCCAGCAGCCAAAGGGGCGGGGGGTCCTCGAACACCGGGGAGCTGTTTTTT.

This clone turned up a few times. V is TRBV6-5 and J is TRBJ2-7; 10 bases line up with TRBD1. Germline assignment: CDR1 MNHEY and CDR2 SVGAGI. This CDR3 comprises 15 residues. V was pared by 6 bases and J by 4 bases, with 9 bases of the junction left unmatched. In nucleotides, the CDR3 is TGTGCCAGCAGAGGACAGGGGGAAGGTTTTTACGAGCAGTACTTC. Translating gives CASRGQGEGFYEQYF.

The chain is built from TRBV10-2 and TRBJ2-5; 9 bases are shared with TRBD2. CDR1 and CDR2 from the germline V gene are WSHSY and SAAADI. Trimming removed 2 bases from V and 5 bases from J; junction bases left unmatched: 3. The CDR3 sequence is 14 residues long. CDR3 loop: CASSEGGRAETQYF. The CDR3 DNA sequence: TGCGCCAGCAGTGAGGGCGGGAGGGCTGAGACCCAGTACTTC.

The chain is built from TRBV29-1 and TRBJ1-5, with D possibly matching TRBD1 (5 bases). CDR3 size: 14 residues. Trimming pared 5 bases from V and 1 base from J, leaving 12 bases between. Germline CDR1 is SQVTM and CDR2 is ANQGSEA. The DNA of the CDR3 is TGCAGCGTTCAAGGGAAGGGGAGCAATCAGCCCCAGCATTTT. The encoded protein is CSVQGKGSNQPQHF.

The rearrangement joins TRBV6-5 to TRBJ2-7, with D perhaps TRBD2 (6 bases). Germline V CDR1 and CDR2: MNHEY, SVGAGI. V was clipped by 5 bases and J by 7 bases, with 15 bases between them. The CDR3 sequence is 13 residues long. The CDR3 is CASSRLVWREQYF. The CDR3 DNA reads TGTGCCAGCAGTCGACTAGTATGGCGTGAGCAGTACTTC.

By share, this clone counts as medium-sized (0.01 to 0.1%). Written as DNA, the CDR3 is TGTGCCAGCAGCTTAGAAGGGACTAGCGGGAGGCACTACAATGAGCAGTTCTTC. Encoded protein: CASSLEGTSGRHYNEQFF. The rearrangement links TRBV7-2 to TRBJ2-1, with 15 positions matching TRBD2. V dropped 1 base and J dropped 3; count of bases not matched to a gene: 4. CDR3 length: 18 amino acids. The V gene's germline CDR1 is SGHTA and CDR2 FQGNSA.

V and J are TRBV7-2 and TRBJ2-1; no clear D. The V end lost 5 bases, the J end lost 8 bases, and 16 bases lay between the germline ends. This CDR3 has 14 residues. Germline lookup yields CDR1 SGHTA and CDR2 FQGNSA. The CDR3, as DNA: TGTGCCAGCAGCCCACGGTGGCGGCAGCATGAGCAGTTCTTC. The encoded protein is CASSPRWRQHEQFF.

The chain carries TRBV18 and TRBJ1-2; TRBD1 matches at 10 bases. This CDR3 comprises 15 residues. CDR1 and CDR2 (germline): KGHSH, LQKENI. The trim removed 3 bases at V and 5 bases at J, leaving 6 bases unmatched. The CDR3 loop is CASSPPPGQGYGYTF. DNA for the CDR3: TGTGCCAGCTCACCGCCACCGGGACAGGGGTATGGCTACACCTTC.

V and J are TRBV9 and TRBJ2-2; unclear D gene. CDR1 and CDR2 from the germline V gene are SGDLS and YYNGEE. Trimming took off 3 bases at V and 6 bases at J, with 9 bases between the two ends. This CDR3 has 13 amino acids. The CDR3 sequence is CASSEITAGELFF. In nucleotides, the CDR3 is TGTGCCAGCAGCGAGATTACAGCCGGGGAGCTGTTTTTT.

The chain uses TRBV5-1 and TRBJ2-1; 9 nucleotides align to TRBD2. The length of the CDR3 is 15 residues. Germline V CDR1 and CDR2: SGHRS, YFSETQ. V dropped 4 bases and J dropped 3; count of bases not matched to a gene: 5. The CDR3 DNA reads as TGCGCCAGCAGCGGTCCAGCGGGAGGCTACAATGAGCAGTTCTTC. Its protein is CASSGPAGGYNEQFF.

This clone was found a few times. The rearrangement uses TRBV6-5 and TRBJ2-3; 7 positions agree with TRBD1. CDR1 MNHEY and CDR2 SVGAGI come from the germline V gene. The V segment lost 5 bases and the J segment 6 bases; nucleotides outside the gene matches: 5. The CDR3 contains 13 residues. The CDR3 DNA reads as TGTGCCAGCAGTAGGGACAGAGCCGATACGCAGTATTTT. This codes for CASSRDRADTQYF.

The gene calls are TRBV18 and TRBJ2-7; TRBD2 might be the D (6 bases). This CDR3 spans 16 amino acids. CDR1 and CDR2 from the germline V gene are KGHSH and LQKENI. Trimming removed 1 base at V and 2 bases at J, with 15 bases between. CDR3 loop: CASSPLGGGDAYEQYF. For the CDR3, the DNA is TGTGCCAGCTCACCACTCGGCGGAGGGGACGCCTACGAGCAGTACTTC.

The chain has TRBV12-3 or TRBV12-4 and TRBJ2-7; 8 nucleotides line up with TRBD1. V was pared by 4 bases and J by 5 bases, with 4 bases of the junction left unmatched. The CDR3 extends over 13 amino acids. CDR3 nucleotide sequence: TGTGCCAGCAGTTACCAGGGGGCGGACGAGCAGTACTTC. Translating gives CASSYQGADEQYF.

Regarding this clone: At the DNA level, this CDR3 is encoded by other sequences in the same sample as well. The J gene is TRBJ1-2, the V gene TRBV20-1; D is ambiguous. The V gene's germline CDR1 is DFQATT and CDR2 SNEGSKA (reference sequence). V was pared by 1 base and J by 8 bases, with 5 bases between. The CDR3 length is 10 residues. DNA of the CDR3: TGCAGTGCTAGAGCCTCGGGCTACACCTTC. This sequence encodes CSARASGYTF.

The rearrangement joins TRBV5-1 to TRBJ1-1; D is unresolved. Germline-derived CDR1 and CDR2 are SGHRS and YFSETQ. V was clipped by 4 bases and J by 1 base, with 11 bases between them. The CDR3 spans 14 residues. The CDR3 nucleotides read TGCGCCAGCAGCCTCGTCCCGGGGAACACTGAAGCTTTCTTT. Translation: CASSLVPGNTEAFF.

This clone has a handful of counts. The CDR3 loop reads CASSLQSARTTTNYGYTF. The CDR3 bases are TGTGCCAGCAGCTTACAATCTGCGCGGACTACTACTAACTATGGCTACACCTTC. This sequence joins TRBV7-6 and TRBJ1-2, with D hard to call. The CDR3 runs 18 residues. Trimming took off 2 bases at V and 0 bases at J, with 19 bases between the two ends. Germline V gives CDR1 SGHVS, CDR2 FNYEAQ.

This chain joins TRBV7-9 and TRBJ2-7; no reliable D call. Trimming left V 1 base short and J 2 bases short, with 9 bases between. Germline CDR1 is SEHNR and CDR2 is FQNEAQ (reference sequence). There are 14 residues in the CDR3. As DNA, the CDR3 is TGTGCCAGCAGCTTAGGCTCTGGAGCCTACGAGCAGTACTTC. This codes for CASSLGSGAYEQYF. Full variable domain (rest looked up from reference TRBV7-9 and TRBJ2-7): DTGVSQNPRHKITKRGQNVTFRCDPISEHNRLYWYRQTLGQGPEFLTYFQNEAQLEKSRLLSDRFSAERPKGSFSTLEIQRTEQGDSAMYLCASSLGSGAYEQYFGPGTRLTVT.